What follows describes a single TCR beta chain. No antigen is known for it. The sample originates from a study of blood T cells in healthy people across ages. Study results and limitations: A strong correlation was seen between TCR beta diversity and naive T cell percentage. PBMCs that were unsorted prevented a conclusive naive versus antigen-experienced comparison. It was not known whether donors were CMV positive (a possible confounder of expanded clonotype changes).

It was with a sample-barcoded 5' primer and a J-beta primer mix that a second PCR of about 6 to 11 cycles was run. TCRdb recomputed calls from the 5' RACE reads with MiXCR, one row per CDR3 protein. This sample has about 630,000 distinct CDR3 sequences, with 21% found just once. CDR3 length: 14 amino acids. Germline V lookup: CDR1 DFQATT, CDR2 SNEGSKA (reference sequence). The V gene end was trimmed by 5 bases and the J gene end by 3 bases; junction bases not matched to a gene: 5. Sequenced material: blood. The genes are TRBV20-1 and TRBJ1-3; 9 bases map to TRBD1. The source is a man in his 70s in good health. CDR3 sequence: CSAARQGGGNTIYF. In DNA, the CDR3 is TGCAGTGCTGCACGACAGGGGGGTGGAAACACCATATATTTT.